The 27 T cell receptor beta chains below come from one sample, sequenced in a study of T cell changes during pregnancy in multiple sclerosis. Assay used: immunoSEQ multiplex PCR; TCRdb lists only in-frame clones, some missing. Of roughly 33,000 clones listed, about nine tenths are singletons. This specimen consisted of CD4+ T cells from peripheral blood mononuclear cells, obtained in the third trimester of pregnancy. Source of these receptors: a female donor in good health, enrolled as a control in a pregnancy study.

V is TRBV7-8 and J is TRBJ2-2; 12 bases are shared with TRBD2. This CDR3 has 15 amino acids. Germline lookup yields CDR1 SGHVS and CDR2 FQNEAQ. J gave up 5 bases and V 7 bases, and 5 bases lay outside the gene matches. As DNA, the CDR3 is TGTGCCAGCACCACTAGCGGGGGGCATACCGGGGAGCTGTTTTTT. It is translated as CASTTSGGHTGELFF.

The CDR3 nucleotides read TGTGCCAGTAGAAGGACAGGGGGCTCTGTTCAGCCCCAGCATTTT. Its translation is CASRRTGGSVQPQHF. The chain uses TRBV19 and TRBJ1-5; 11 bases fit TRBD1. This CDR3 region has 15 residues. V lost 6 bases, J lost 6 bases, and 7 bases stayed unmatched. CDR1 and CDR2 from the germline V gene are LNHDA and SQIVND (reference sequence).

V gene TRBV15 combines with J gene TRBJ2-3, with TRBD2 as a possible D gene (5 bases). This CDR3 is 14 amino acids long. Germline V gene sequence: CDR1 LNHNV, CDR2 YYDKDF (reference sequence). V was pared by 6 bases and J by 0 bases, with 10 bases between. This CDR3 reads CATRAAASTDTQYF. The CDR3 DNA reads TGTGCCACCAGAGCGGCAGCTAGCACAGATACGCAGTATTTT.

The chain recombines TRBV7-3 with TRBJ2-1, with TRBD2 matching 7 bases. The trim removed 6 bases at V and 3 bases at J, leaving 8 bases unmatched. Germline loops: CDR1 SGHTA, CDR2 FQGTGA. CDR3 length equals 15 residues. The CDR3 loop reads CASSTGASGYNEQFF. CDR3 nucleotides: TGTGCCAGCAGTACCGGGGCTAGCGGCTACAATGAGCAGTTCTTC.

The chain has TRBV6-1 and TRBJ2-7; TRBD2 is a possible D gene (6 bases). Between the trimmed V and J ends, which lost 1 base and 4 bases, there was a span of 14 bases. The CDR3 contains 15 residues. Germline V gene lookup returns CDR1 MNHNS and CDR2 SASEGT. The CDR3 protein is CASSEGGGGFYEQYF. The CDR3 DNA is TGTGCCAGCAGTGAAGGGGGAGGCGGTTTTTACGAGCAGTACTTC.

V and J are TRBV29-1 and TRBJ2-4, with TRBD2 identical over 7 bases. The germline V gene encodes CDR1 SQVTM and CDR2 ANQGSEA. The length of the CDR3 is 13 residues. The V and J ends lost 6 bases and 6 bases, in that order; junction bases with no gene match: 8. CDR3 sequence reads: CSVRGGSRNIQYF. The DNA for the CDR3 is TGCAGCGTCCGCGGGGGAAGCAGAAACATTCAGTACTTC. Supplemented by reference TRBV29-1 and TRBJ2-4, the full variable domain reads SAVISQKPSRDICQRGTSLTIQCQVDSQVTMMFWYRQQPGQSLTLIATANQGSEATYESGFVIDKFPISRPNLTFSTLTVSNMSPEDSSIYLCSVRGGSRNIQYFGAGTRLSVL.

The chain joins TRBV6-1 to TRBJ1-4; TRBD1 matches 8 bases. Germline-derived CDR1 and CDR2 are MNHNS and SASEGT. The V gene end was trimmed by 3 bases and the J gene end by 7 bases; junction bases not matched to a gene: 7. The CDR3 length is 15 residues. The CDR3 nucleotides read TGTGCCAGCAGTGACCTAACAGGGGGGGGTGAAAAACTGTTTTTT. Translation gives CASSDLTGGGEKLFF.

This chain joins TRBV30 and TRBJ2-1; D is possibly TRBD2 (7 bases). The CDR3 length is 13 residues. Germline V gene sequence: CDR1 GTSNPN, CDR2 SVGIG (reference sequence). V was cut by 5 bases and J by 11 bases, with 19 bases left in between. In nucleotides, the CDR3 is TGTGCCTGGTCTCTGGGGGGGCCGAACCAGCAGTTCTTC. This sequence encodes CAWSLGGPNQQFF.

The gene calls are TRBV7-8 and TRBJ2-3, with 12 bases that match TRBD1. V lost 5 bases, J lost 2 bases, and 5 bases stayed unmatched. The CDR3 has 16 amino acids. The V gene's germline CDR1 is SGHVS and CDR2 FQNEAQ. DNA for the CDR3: TGTGCCAGCAGCCACGGGACAGGGGGCTTCACAGATACGCAGTATTTT. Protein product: CASSHGTGGFTDTQYF. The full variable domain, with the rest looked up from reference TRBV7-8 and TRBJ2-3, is GAGVSQSPRYKVAKRGQDVALRCDPISGHVSLFWYQQALGQGPEFLTYFQNEAQLDKSGLPSDRFFAERPEGSVSTLKIQRTQQEDSAVYLCASSHGTGGFTDTQYFGPGTRLTVL.

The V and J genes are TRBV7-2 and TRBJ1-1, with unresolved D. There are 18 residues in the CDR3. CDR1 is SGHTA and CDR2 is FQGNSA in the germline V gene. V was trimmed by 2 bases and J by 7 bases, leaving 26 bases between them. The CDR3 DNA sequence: TGTGCCAGCAGCTTACTTCGGCACTACGGGGAGAACCGCAATGAAGCTTTCTTT. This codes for CASSLLRHYGENRNEAFF.

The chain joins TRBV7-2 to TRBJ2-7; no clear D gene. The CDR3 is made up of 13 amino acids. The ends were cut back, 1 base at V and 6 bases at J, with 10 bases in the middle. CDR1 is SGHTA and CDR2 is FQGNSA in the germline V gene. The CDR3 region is CASSLGHNLEQYF. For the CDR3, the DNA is TGTGCCAGCAGCTTAGGTCACAACCTCGAGCAGTACTTC. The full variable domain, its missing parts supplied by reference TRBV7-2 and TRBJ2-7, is GAGVSQSPSNKVTEKGKDVELRCDPISGHTALYWYRQSLGQGLEFLIYFQGNSAPDKSGLPSDRFSAERTGGSVSTLTIQRTQQEDSAVYLCASSLGHNLEQYFGPGTRLTVT.

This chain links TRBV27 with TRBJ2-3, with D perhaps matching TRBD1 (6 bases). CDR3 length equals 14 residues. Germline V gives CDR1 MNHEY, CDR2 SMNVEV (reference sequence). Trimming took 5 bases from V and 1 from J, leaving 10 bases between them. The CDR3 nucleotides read TGTGCCAGCAGTCCCTACAGGGGCACAGATACGCAGTATTTT. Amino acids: CASSPYRGTDTQYF.

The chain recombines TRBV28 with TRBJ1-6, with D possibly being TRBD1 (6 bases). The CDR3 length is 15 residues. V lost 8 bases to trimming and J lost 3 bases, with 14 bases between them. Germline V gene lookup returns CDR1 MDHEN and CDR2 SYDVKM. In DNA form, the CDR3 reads TGTGCCAGCCAAGGGGGTCGTCACTATAATTCACCCCTCCACTTT. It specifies CASQGGRHYNSPLHF.

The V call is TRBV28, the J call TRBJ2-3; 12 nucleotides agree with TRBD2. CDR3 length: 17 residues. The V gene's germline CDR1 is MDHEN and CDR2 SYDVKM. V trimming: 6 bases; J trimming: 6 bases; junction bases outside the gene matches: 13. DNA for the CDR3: TGTGCCAGCAGCCCCCAGGCACTAGCGGGGGGCCCCGATACGCAGTATTTT. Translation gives CASSPQALAGGPDTQYF.

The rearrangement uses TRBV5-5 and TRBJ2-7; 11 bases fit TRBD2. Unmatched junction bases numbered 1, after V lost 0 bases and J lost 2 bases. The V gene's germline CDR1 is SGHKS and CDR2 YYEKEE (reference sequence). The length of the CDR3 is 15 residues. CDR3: CASSLELAGAYEQYF. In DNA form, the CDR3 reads TGTGCCAGCAGCTTGGAACTAGCGGGGGCCTACGAGCAGTACTTC. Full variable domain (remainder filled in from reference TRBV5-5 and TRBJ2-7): DAGVTQSPTHLIKTRGQQVTLRCSPISGHKSVSWYQQVLGQGPQFIFQYYEKEERGRGNFPDRFSARQFPNYSSELNVNALLLGDSALYLCASSLELAGAYEQYFGPGTRLTVT.

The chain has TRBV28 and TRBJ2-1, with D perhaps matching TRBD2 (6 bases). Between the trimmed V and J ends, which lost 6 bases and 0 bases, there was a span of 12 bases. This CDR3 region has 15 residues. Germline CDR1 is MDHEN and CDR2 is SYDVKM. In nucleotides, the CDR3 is TGTGCCAGCAGCCTAGCGCGAAGCTCCTACAATGAGCAGTTCTTC. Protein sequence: CASSLARSSYNEQFF.

CDR3 nucleotide sequence: TGTGCCACCATAGACTCCATGGCCTATGGCTACACCTTC. Its translation: CATIDSMAYGYTF. The chain carries TRBV28 and TRBJ1-2; D is uncertain. Deletions cut 10 bases from V and 4 bases from J, with 16 bases between. This CDR3 is built from 13 residues. Germline V gene data show CDR1 as MDHEN and CDR2 as SYDVKM.

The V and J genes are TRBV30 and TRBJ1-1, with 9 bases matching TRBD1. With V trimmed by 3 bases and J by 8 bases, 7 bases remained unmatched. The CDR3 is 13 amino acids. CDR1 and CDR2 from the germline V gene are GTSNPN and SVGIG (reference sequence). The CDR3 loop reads CAWRGGTGLEAFF. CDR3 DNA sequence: TGTGCCTGGAGAGGAGGGACAGGGCTAGAAGCTTTCTTT.

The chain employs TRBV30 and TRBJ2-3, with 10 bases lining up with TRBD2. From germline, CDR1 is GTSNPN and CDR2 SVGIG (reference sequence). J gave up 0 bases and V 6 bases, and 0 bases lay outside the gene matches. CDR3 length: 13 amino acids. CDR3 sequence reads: CACSGRSTDTQYF. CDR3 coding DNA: TGTGCCTGTAGCGGGAGGAGCACAGATACGCAGTATTTT. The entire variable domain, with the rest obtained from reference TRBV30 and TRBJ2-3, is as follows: SQTIHQWPATLVQPVGSPLSLECTVEGTSNPNLYWYRQAAGRGLQLLFYSVGIGQISSEVPQNLSASRPQDRQFILSSKKLLLSDSGFYLCACSGRSTDTQYFGPGTRLTVL.

CDR3 amino acids: CASSPVGQGVNYGYTF. The CDR3 nucleotides are TGTGCCAGCAGCCCGGTCGGACAGGGGGTAAACTATGGCTACACCTTC. The genes are TRBV5-4 and TRBJ1-2; 10 positions agree with TRBD1. Germline CDR1 SGHNT, CDR2 YYREEE (reference sequence). The trim removed 4 bases at V and 2 bases at J, leaving 8 bases unmatched. The CDR3 runs to 16 residues.

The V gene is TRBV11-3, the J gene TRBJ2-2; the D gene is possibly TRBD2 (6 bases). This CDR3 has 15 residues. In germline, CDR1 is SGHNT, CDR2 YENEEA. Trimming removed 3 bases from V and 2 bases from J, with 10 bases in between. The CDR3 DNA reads TGTGCCAGCAGCTTCGGGGGACTTAACACCGGGGAGCTGTTTTTT. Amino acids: CASSFGGLNTGELFF.

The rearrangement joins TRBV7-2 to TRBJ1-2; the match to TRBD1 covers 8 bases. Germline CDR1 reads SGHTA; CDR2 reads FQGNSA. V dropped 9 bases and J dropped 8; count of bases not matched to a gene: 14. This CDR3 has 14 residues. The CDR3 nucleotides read TGTGCCAGTGCCCAAACAGGGGGTATAGAAGGCTACACCTTC. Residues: CASAQTGGIEGYTF.

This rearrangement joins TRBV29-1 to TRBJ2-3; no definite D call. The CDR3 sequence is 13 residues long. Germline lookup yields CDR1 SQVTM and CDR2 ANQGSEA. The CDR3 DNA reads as TGCAGAGTAGAGTACGGAGACACAGATACGCAGTATTTT. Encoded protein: CRVEYGDTDTQYF.

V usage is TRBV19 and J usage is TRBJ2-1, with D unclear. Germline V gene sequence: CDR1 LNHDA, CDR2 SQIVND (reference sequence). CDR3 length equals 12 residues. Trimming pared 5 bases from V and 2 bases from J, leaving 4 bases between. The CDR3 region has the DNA TGTGCCAGTAGTGCGCCCTACAATGAGCAGTTCTTC. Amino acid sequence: CASSAPYNEQFF.

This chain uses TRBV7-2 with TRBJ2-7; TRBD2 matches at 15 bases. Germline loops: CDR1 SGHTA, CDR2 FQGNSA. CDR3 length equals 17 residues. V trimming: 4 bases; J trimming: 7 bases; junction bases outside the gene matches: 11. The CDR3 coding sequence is TGTGCCAGCAGCTCCGCCGCCGGACTAGCGGGAGGGGGAGAGCAGTACTTC. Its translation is CASSSAAGLAGGGEQYF. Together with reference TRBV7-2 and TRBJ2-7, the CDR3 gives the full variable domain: GAGVSQSPSNKVTEKGKDVELRCDPISGHTALYWYRQSLGQGLEFLIYFQGNSAPDKSGLPSDRFSAERTGGSVSTLTIQRTQQEDSAVYLCASSSAAGLAGGGEQYFGPGTRLTVT.

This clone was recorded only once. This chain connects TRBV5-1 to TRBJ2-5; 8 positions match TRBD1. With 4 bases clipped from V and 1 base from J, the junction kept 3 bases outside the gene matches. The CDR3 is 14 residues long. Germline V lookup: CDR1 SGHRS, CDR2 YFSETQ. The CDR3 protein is CASSKGTGQETQYF. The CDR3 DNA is TGCGCCAGCAGCAAGGGGACAGGCCAAGAGACCCAGTACTTC.

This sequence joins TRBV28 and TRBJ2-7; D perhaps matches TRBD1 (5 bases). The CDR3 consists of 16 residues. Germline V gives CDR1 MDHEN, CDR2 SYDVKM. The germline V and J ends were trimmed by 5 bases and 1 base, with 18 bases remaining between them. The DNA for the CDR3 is TGTGCCAGCAGTAAAAATATCCTCGGACATTCCTACGAGCAGTACTTC. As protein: CASSKNILGHSYEQYF.